This T cell receptor beta chain comes out of a study of shared clonotypes between healthy human individuals. Study outcomes and limitations: Of the naive CD4 clonotypes, around 4.9% were shared across several donors.

The assay was immunoSEQ multiplex PCR, and TCRdb's table has in-frame clones only and misses some. The profile shows around 1,100,000 clones, 77% of them singletons. The CDR3 totals 15 residues. V lost 5 bases to trimming and J lost 1 base, with 15 bases between them. The germline V gene encodes CDR1 SGHTA and CDR2 FQGNSA. A word on this clone: Its target is unknown.

The source is a man aged 18 to 30 in good health. Some clones in this sample may be carry-over from other donors' samples. The gene calls are TRBV7-2 and TRBJ2-7; tentative D call: TRBD1 (9 bases). Sequenced sample: memory CD4+ T cells from PBMCs. Specified subset: CD45RA-negative fraction. As DNA, the CDR3 is TGTGCCAGCAGCCATAGCGGGACAGGGTCCTACGAGCAGTACTTC. It is translated as CASSHSGTGSYEQYF.